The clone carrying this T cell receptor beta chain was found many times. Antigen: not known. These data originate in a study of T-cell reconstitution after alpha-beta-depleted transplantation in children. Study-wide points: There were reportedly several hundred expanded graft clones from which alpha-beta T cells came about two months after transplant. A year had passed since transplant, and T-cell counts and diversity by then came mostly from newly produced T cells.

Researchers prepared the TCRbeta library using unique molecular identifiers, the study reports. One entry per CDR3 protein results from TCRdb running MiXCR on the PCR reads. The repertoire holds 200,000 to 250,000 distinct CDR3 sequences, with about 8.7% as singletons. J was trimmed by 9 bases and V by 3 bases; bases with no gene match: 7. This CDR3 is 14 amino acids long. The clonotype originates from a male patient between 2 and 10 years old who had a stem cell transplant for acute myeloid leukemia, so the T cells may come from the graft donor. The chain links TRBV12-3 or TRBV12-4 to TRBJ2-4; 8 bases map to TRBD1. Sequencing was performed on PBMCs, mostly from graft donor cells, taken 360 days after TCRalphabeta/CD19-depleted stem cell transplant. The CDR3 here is CASSLQGAGGIQYF. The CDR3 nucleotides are TGTGCCAGCAGTTTGCAGGGGGCTGGAGGCATTCAGTACTTC.